The subject of this entry is one T cell receptor (beta chain). This clonotype occurred a few times. The antigen it recognizes is unknown. Base quality data are lacking; no much larger clone is found one base away. The library was produced with 5' RACE. Sequencing took place on a NextSeq 500. The TCR library protocol attached unique molecular identifiers to individual cDNA molecules to correct for sequencing error and PCR bias. Both TCR alpha and beta chains were sequenced, and tight co-correlation was observed between alpha and beta sequence abundances in each sample. The source study handled its data this way. Decombinator V4 was used to annotate the V gene, J gene and CDR3 of the TCR sequences. TCRs were defined as expanded if a significant change between any two time points was detected under a Poisson model with p below 0.0001. TCR abundances were normalised to the total number of TCRs sequenced per sample and were expressed as counts per million. MAIT TCRs were defined by TRAV1-2 paired with TRAJ12, TRAJ20 or TRAJ33, and iNKT TCRs by TRAV10 paired with TRAJ18. A search of VDJdb, accessed on 1 November 2021, was run for TCRs annotated to CMV, EBV and SARS-CoV-2, with TCRs annotated for multiple antigens excluded. The raw public data were reprocessed by TCRdb itself: fastp quality trimming at Q25, MiXCR clonotype calling, in-frame beta chains only. Entries are consolidated by CDR3 protein sequence, retaining the most common genes and DNA. It is TCRdb's table, rather than the study itself, that gives the V and J calls and clone size. This sample has around 70,000 distinct CDR3 sequences in its table, and roughly 12% of those were observed once. Together, the top ten hold around 4.5% of the sample.

The record originates from a study of early T cells in non-severe SARS-CoV-2 infection (dated by TCRdb to the early 2020s). Background on the whole study: Because TCR sequencing relied on bulk RNA taken from unsorted whole blood, pairing of alpha and beta chains was not possible.

Based on the germline V gene, the CDR1 and CDR2 sequences are MNHNS and SASEGT. Including cysteine and phenylalanine, the CDR3 has 14 amino acids. Just CDR3 DNA is preserved here, 42 bases in frame from base 1. V loses 1 base of germline sequence and J loses 9 bases, and the interval between the two ends is 13 bases. This was a case-control study nested in a cohort of healthcare workers in London, UK, who had nasopharyngeal swab PCR tests and blood samples taken every week. Between 23 and 31 March 2020, the week of the UK lockdown, healthcare workers were enrolled and then followed up weekly for as long as 16 weeks. Broad study findings and their caveats: VDJdb matching was skewed toward anti-spike CD8 responses and likely underestimated virus-specific expansions, missing private and CD4 specificities.

The V and J segments used are TRBV6-1 and TRBJ2-1; no D gene is confidently identified. The TCR comes from an adult who was a healthcare worker with PCR-confirmed SARS-CoV-2 infection or an uninfected control (not recorded which). Source material: whole blood. The nucleotide sequence is TGTGCCAGCAGTGAAGGATGGGCGCTGGGTGAGCAGTTCTTC. Translated, it reads CASSEGWALGEQFF.